A selection of T cell receptor beta chains follows, all from one sample in a study of cytomegalovirus exposure and HLA in healthy donors. Clones were read by immunoSEQ multiplex PCR, and TCRdb kept only the in-frame ones, dropping some. Among more than 95,000 clones listed, about 80% were seen once. Sequencing was done on a sample of PBMCs. The source of these receptors is a young man in good health and CMV-seronegative. Both conserved end residues are part of each CDR3. The D gene is left open where the match is weak. The size of a clone is reported for some rows only, either as once, few or many, or as a class for expanded clones.

V	size	D	J	DNA	CDR3
TRBV19	.	TRBD1	TRBJ1-1	TGTGCCAGTAGTACCCCGGGACAGGGAGACACTGAAGCTTTCTTT	CASSTPGQGDTEAFF
TRBV9	few	TRBD2	TRBJ2-3	TGTGCCAGCAGCGTAGCGGGAGTAGCGGGGGGTAGCACAGATACGCAGTATTTT	CASSVAGVAGGSTDTQYF
TRBV7-2	.	TRBD1	TRBJ2-6	TGTGCCAGCAGCAGGACAGGGACAACCTCTGGGGCCAACGTCCTGACTTTC	CASSRTGTTSGANVLTF
TRBV9	.	.	TRBJ2-6	TGTGCCAGCAGCGTAGCGTCCGGGGCCAACGTCCTGACTTTC	CASSVASGANVLTF
TRBV6-1	.	.	TRBJ1-1	TGTGCCAGCAGTAACGGGTATAACACTGAAGCTTTCTTT	CASSNGYNTEAFF
TRBV6-1	.	TRBD1	TRBJ1-2	TGTGCCAGCAGTGACAGGGGGCGCATCTATGGCTACACCTTC	CASSDRGRIYGYTF
TRBV4-3	.	.	TRBJ2-7	TGCGCCAGCAGCCAAGACTCCAGGGTCTACGAGCAGTACTTC	CASSQDSRVYEQYF
TRBV27	.	.	TRBJ1-1	TGTGCCAGCAGTTATCAGGGGAGCACTGAAGCTTTCTTT	CASSYQGSTEAFF
TRBV19	few	TRBD2	TRBJ2-1	TGTGCCAGTAGTTCTAGCGGATACAATGAGCAGTTCTTC	CASSSSGYNEQFF
TRBV28	.	.	TRBJ1-5	TGTGCCACCAGTAGGGGCTACGAGCCCCAGCATTTT	CATSRGYEPQHF
TRBV28	.	TRBD1	TRBJ1-3	TGTGCCAGCAGCCAGAGGGACAGAGGAAACACCATATATTTT	CASSQRDRGNTIYF
TRBV20-1	once	.	TRBJ2-7	TGCAGTGCACGTCAGGGATACGAGCAGTACTTC	CSARQGYEQYF
TRBV5-4	.	TRBD2	TRBJ2-3	TGTGCCAGCAGCTTACAGGGGACTAGCCCCCGTGCGCAGTATTTT	CASSLQGTSPRAQYF
TRBV5-1	few	TRBD2	TRBJ2-1	TGCGCCAGCAGCTCGGATGCGGGGGGGTCCTACAATGAGCAGTTCTTC	CASSSDAGGSYNEQFF
TRBV7-9	once	TRBD2	TRBJ2-1	TGTGCCAGCAGCCCACCCCCACTAGCGGGAGGCCTTGGGGAGCAGTTCTTC	CASSPPPLAGGLGEQFF
TRBV5-1	.	TRBD2	TRBJ2-2	TGCGCCAGTGCGGGGGGCGGCTCCAACACCGGGGAGCTGTTTTTT	CASAGGGSNTGELFF
TRBV29-1	.	TRBD1	TRBJ1-2	TGCAGCGTTGAGGAGACAGGGGATAACTATGGCTACACCTTC	CSVEETGDNYGYTF
TRBV10-2	.	.	TRBJ1-4	TGCGCCAGCAGACTAGGGAGGCACAGTAATGAAAAACTGTTTTTT	CASRLGRHSNEKLFF
TRBV12-5	.	.	TRBJ2-7	TGTGCTAGTGGTCCCCCGGAGGGGACCTACGAGCAGTACTTC	CASGPPEGTYEQYF
TRBV27	once	TRBD1	TRBJ2-7	TGTGCCAGCAGTCCCAGCCAGGGGGCTTTTTACGAGCAGTACTTC	CASSPSQGAFYEQYF
TRBV7-9	once	.	TRBJ1-1	TGTGCCAGCAGCTTCCACGGGGGGGAAGATAGATTTGAAGCCTTCTTT	CASSFHGGEDRFEAFF
TRBV7-2	.	TRBD2	TRBJ2-7	TGTGCCAGCAGCTTGGGACTAGCGGGTGTGGAGCAGTACTTC	CASSLGLAGVEQYF
TRBV4-3	.	.	TRBJ2-6	TGCGCCAGCAGCCAGGGCTGGGCTCGCTCTGGGGCCAACGTCCTGACTTTC	CASSQGWARSGANVLTF
TRBV27	.	TRBD1	TRBJ1-2	TGTGCCAGCAGTCCTGGACAGGGGGCGCGGGGCTACACCTTC	CASSPGQGARGYTF
TRBV20-1	.	.	TRBJ2-7	TGCAGTGCTAGCACGCTGAGCGAGCAGTACTTC	CSASTLSEQYF
TRBV5-1	few	.	TRBJ2-3	TGCGCCAGCAGTATTAGCGAAAGCACAGATACGCAGTATTTT	CASSISESTDTQYF
TRBV6-5	few	TRBD2	TRBJ2-7	TGTGCCAGCAGTTCCATAGGACTAGCGGGCTACGAGCAGTACTTC	CASSSIGLAGYEQYF
TRBV14	.	.	TRBJ2-2	TGTGCCAGCAGCCACCTGACACCCGACACCGGGGAGCTGTTTTTT	CASSHLTPDTGELFF
TRBV4-1	.	TRBD2	TRBJ2-3	TGCGCCAGCAGCCCAAGCGGGGCTTATTCTAGCACAGATACGCAGTATTTT	CASSPSGAYSSTDTQYF
TRBV7-9	once	.	TRBJ1-4	TGTGCCAGCAGCTTGGGCAGAGAAAAACTGTTTTTT	CASSLGREKLFF
TRBV29-1	.	.	TRBJ1-1	TGCAGCGTTGAAGCAGGAACCCGTACTGAAGCTTTCTTT	CSVEAGTRTEAFF
TRBV6-1	.	TRBD2	TRBJ2-7	TGTGCCAGCAGTGATAGCGGGAAGCAGTACTTC	CASSDSGKQYF
TRBV28	few	TRBD1	TRBJ2-7	TGTGCCAGCAGTTCCCCGGGGACAGGGACCTACGAGCAGTACTTC	CASSSPGTGTYEQYF
TRBV11-3	.	.	TRBJ2-5	TGTGCCAGCAGCTTAGGTTCCGGGACTCTAAAAGAGACCCAGTACTTC	CASSLGSGTLKETQYF
TRBV28	.	TRBD1	TRBJ2-7	TGTGCCAGCAGCCTCGGACAGGAGCTGTACTTC	CASSLGQELYF
TRBV6-5	.	TRBD1	TRBJ1-5	TGTGCCAGCAGTCGGACAGGAAAGAGCAATCAGCCCCAGCATTTT	CASSRTGKSNQPQHF
TRBV5-4	.	TRBD1	TRBJ2-2	TGTGCCAGCAGCACGGACAGGGGCCGTAGACTCACCGGCGAGCTGTTTTTT	CASSTDRGRRLTGELFF
TRBV5-1	.	.	TRBJ2-2	TGCGCCAGCAACCCCGGACAGAACACCGGGGAGCTGTTTTTT	CASNPGQNTGELFF
TRBV6-1	.	TRBD1	TRBJ2-7	TGTGCCAGCAGGGTGCCGGGGACAGGGATCTACGAGCAGTACTTC	CASRVPGTGIYEQYF
TRBV15	.	TRBD2	TRBJ2-1	TGTGCCACCAGCAGAGATATAGCGGGAGGCGATGAGCAGTTCTTC	CATSRDIAGGDEQFF
TRBV2	.	TRBD1	TRBJ1-1	TGTGCCAGCAGTGTGACAGGGGCTGAAGCTTTCTTT	CASSVTGAEAFF
TRBV29-1	.	.	TRBJ2-4	TGCAGCGTTGATGGAGGGGTACTAGCCAAAAACATTCAGTACTTC	CSVDGGVLAKNIQYF